A selection of T cell receptor beta chains follows, all from one sample in a study of blood T cell repertoires in COVID-19. Measured with immunoSEQ multiplex PCR; TCRdb has only the in-frame clones, and not every one. The sample lists roughly 160,000 clones, over 80% occurring once. Input material: PBMCs or T cells enriched from blood (not recorded which). The receptors originated from a woman in her fifties or sixties who had recovered from COVID-19. CDR3s include the opening cysteine and the closing phenylalanine or tryptophan. The order of the fields is V gene, clone size, J gene, D gene, CDR3 length, CDR3 protein, CDR3 DNA. The D gene is left open where the match is weak. Rows may omit the clone size; those that give it use once, few, many or a size class.

>TRBV7-5|-|TRBJ1-4|-|16
CARSHRGQGTNDKLFF
TGTGCCAGAAGCCACAGGGGGCAGGGGACGAATGACAAACTGTTTTTT
>TRBV23-1|-|TRBJ1-5|TRBD1|18
CASSQEPPGQGVWQPQHF
TGCGCCAGCAGTCAAGAACCCCCCGGCCAGGGGGTATGGCAGCCCCAGCATTTT
>TRBV24-1|-|TRBJ2-1|TRBD2|16
CATSDPGTSGSNEQFF
TGTGCCACCAGTGATCCCGGGACTAGCGGGAGCAATGAGCAGTTCTTC
>TRBV6-1|-|TRBJ1-1|TRBD1|14
CASSELRGLTEAFF
TGTGCCAGCAGTGAATTGAGGGGGCTCACTGAAGCTTTCTTT
>TRBV15|-|TRBJ1-4|-|15
CATSREGGTNEKLFF
TGTGCCACCAGCAGAGAGGGGGGGACTAATGAAAAACTGTTTTTT
>TRBV9|-|TRBJ1-1|TRBD1|14
CASSVTGGNTEAFF
TGTGCCAGCAGCGTAACAGGGGGGAACACTGAAGCTTTCTTT
>TRBV10-2|-|TRBJ2-7|-|13
CASSGQATYEQYF
TGCGCCAGCAGTGGACAGGCTACCTACGAGCAGTACTTC
>TRBV2|many|TRBJ1-2|-|14
CASTISGGFGGYTF
TGTGCCAGCACCATAAGTGGAGGGTTCGGCGGCTACACCTTC
>TRBV12-3/TRBV12-4|few|TRBJ1-3|-|13
CASSLIMGNTIYF
TGTGCCAGCAGTTTAATCATGGGAAACACCATATATTTT
>TRBV11-2|-|TRBJ2-3|-|15
CASSPTGTTTDTQYF
TGTGCCAGCAGCCCGACCGGGACAACCACAGATACGCAGTATTTT